This T cell receptor beta chain was captured by sequencing in a study of cytomegalovirus exposure and HLA in healthy donors. Comments on this clone: Its antigen is unknown.

Germline CDR1 is MNHEY and CDR2 is SMNVEV (reference sequence). The CDR3 spans 14 residues. Trimming took off 7 bases at V and 3 bases at J, with 14 bases between the two ends. Notes on the study in general: Despite most TCR sequences being rare, some public TCRs occurred in many donors. An Asian-associated ancestry cluster reportedly showed fewer N-insertions than the approximately 600-donor mean in a later analysis.

With 60 Vbeta and 13 Jbeta primers, the PCR was carried out. Libraries were prepared by immunoSEQ multiplex PCR; TCRdb keeps only in-frame clonotypes and omits some of them. This sample contains some 30,000 clones. When sampled, the donors appeared nominally healthy, though they likely had unrecorded immune exposures. This TCR was sampled from a woman between 35 and 50 years old in good health and CMV-seropositive. Sequences were obtained from PBMCs. The V gene is TRBV27, the J gene TRBJ2-3, with D maybe TRBD2 (5 bases). The CDR3 spells CASKWRVLTDTQYF. The CDR3 region has the DNA TGTGCCAGCAAATGGCGGGTATTAACAGATACGCAGTATTTT.